This T cell receptor beta chain was recorded in a study of cytomegalovirus exposure and HLA in healthy donors. The CDR3 extends over 15 amino acids. Per germline, CDR1 LNHDA and CDR2 SQIVND (reference sequence). Trimming cost V 4 bases and J 3 bases, with 12 bases left between them. The assay was immunoSEQ multiplex PCR, and TCRdb's table has in-frame clones only and misses some. The data hold 60,000 to 85,000 clones, with 96% observed a single time. The sequence came from a young woman in good health and CMV-seropositive. This chain connects TRBV19 to TRBJ1-4, with D tentatively TRBD1 (5 bases). Source material: PBMCs. As DNA, the CDR3 is TGTGCCAGTAGTAAGCTGGGGGGGGCTAATGAAAAACTGTTTTTT. Residues: CASSKLGGANEKLFF.